These T cell receptor beta chains were read from a single sample in a study of cytomegalovirus exposure and HLA in healthy donors. Generated by immunoSEQ multiplex PCR, the TCRdb table keeps only in-frame clones and is missing some. The table records 150,000 to 200,000 clones, about 83% of them present only once. The sequencing input was PBMCs. The receptors come from a female donor in good health and CMV-seronegative. CDR3s leave out the opening cysteine and the closing phenylalanine or tryptophan. A D gene is named only where the DNA matches it firmly.

D,J,V,CDR3
TRBD2,TRBJ2-5,TRBV4-3,ASSPGTRGETQY
TRBD1,TRBJ2-3,TRBV10-3,AISVGTGWTDTQY
-,TRBJ1-6,TRBV9,ASSVDPVGNSPLH
TRBD1,TRBJ1-1,TRBV5-1,ASSPIGTGDTEAF
-,TRBJ1-6,TRBV6-5,ASSYSGIHSSPLH
-,TRBJ2-3,TRBV15,ATSRAASTDTQY
TRBD1,TRBJ2-7,TRBV2,ASRDRASYEQY
-,TRBJ1-4,TRBV6-5,ASSYSTRAEKLF
TRBD2,TRBJ2-1,TRBV9,ASSVASGTYNEQF
TRBD2,TRBJ2-5,TRBV9,ASSRLAGEVETQY
-,TRBJ2-1,TRBV29-1,SVEDHWRGYNEQF
-,TRBJ2-1,TRBV5-6,ASSWVQSEQF
-,TRBJ1-1,TRBV2,ASSEARGNEAF
TRBD1,TRBJ2-1,TRBV14,ASSHLLDRGFNEQF
-,TRBJ1-4,TRBV4-1,ASRDRFEKLF
-,TRBJ1-4,TRBV30,AWSAGRATNEKLF
-,TRBJ1-2,TRBV2,ARDGRYGYT
TRBD2,TRBJ2-2,TRBV9,ASSVVPTSVTGELF